This is a list of T cell receptor beta chains from one sample in a study of shared clonotypes between healthy human individuals. TCRdb's table, derived via immunoSEQ multiplex PCR, lists solely in-frame clones and lacks some. The sample holds around 550,000 clones, approximately 95% seen once. Sequenced material: naive CD4+ T cells sorted from blood. These receptors originate from a young woman in good health. CDR3s include the opening cysteine and the closing phenylalanine or tryptophan. D genes are given only for firm matches. Some rows mark clone size as missing; the rest say once, few, many or name a class of expanded clone.

cdr3_nt cdr3_aa v_call d_call j_call clone_size
TGTGCCAGCTCACCCAGGGGCCCCGTCGAGCAGTACTTC CASSPRGPVEQYF TRBV18 NA TRBJ2-7 NA
TGCGCCAGCAGTATATACAGGGGGCTCAATGACGAGCAGTACTTC CASSIYRGLNDEQYF TRBV10-1 TRBD1 TRBJ2-7 NA
TGTGCCAGCAGTTTCTCCCCCCCGGGACCCCAAGAGACCCAGTACTTC CASSFSPPGPQETQYF TRBV6-5 NA TRBJ2-5 NA
TGCGCCAGCACCGACAGGGGGAATCAGCCCCAGCATTTT CASTDRGNQPQHF TRBV10-2 TRBD1 TRBJ1-5 NA
TGTGCCAGTAGTATGGTCGGACAGGCACAAGAGACCCAGTACTTC CASSMVGQAQETQYF TRBV19 TRBD1 TRBJ2-5 NA
TGTGCCATCAGCGGACTAGCGGACGTTAATGAGCAGTTCTTC CAISGLADVNEQFF TRBV10-3 TRBD2 TRBJ2-1 NA
TGTGCCAGCAGCATCCTAGGGGGCTCTGGAAACACCATATATTTT CASSILGGSGNTIYF TRBV2 NA TRBJ1-3 NA
TGTGCCAGCAGAACCGGGACAGGGTACCAGCAGTACTTC CASRTGTGYQQYF TRBV28 TRBD1 TRBJ2-7 NA
TGTGCCAGCAGCACGACATCCTACTCTGGAAACACCATATATTTT CASSTTSYSGNTIYF TRBV11-2 NA TRBJ1-3 NA
TGTGCCAGCACCAACAGAAACCAAGGGCGTATCGTGGAAGCTTTCTTT CASTNRNQGRIVEAFF TRBV28 NA TRBJ1-1 NA
TGCAGCGTCGACCGGGCTCCGGGGGGCAATGAGCAGTTCTTC CSVDRAPGGNEQFF TRBV29-1 TRBD2 TRBJ2-1 NA
TGTGCCAGCAGGAGGCCTAGCACAGATACGCAGTATTTT CASRRPSTDTQYF TRBV28 NA TRBJ2-3 once
TGTGCCAGCAGTTACGTACAGAACACTGAAGCTTTCTTT CASSYVQNTEAFF TRBV6-6 NA TRBJ1-1 NA
TGTGCCAGCACTACGGGACAGGCGGGGGCCAACGTCCTGACTTTC CASTTGQAGANVLTF TRBV28 TRBD1 TRBJ2-6 NA
TGCGCCAGCAGCTTGGACCAGGGGAAAGGCTACACCTTC CASSLDQGKGYTF TRBV5-1 NA TRBJ1-2 once
TGTGCCAGCAGCTTAGAGTTGCGGAGTCGGAGCACAGATACGCAGTATTTT CASSLELRSRSTDTQYF TRBV7-8 NA TRBJ2-3 NA
TGTGCCAGCAGCTTAATGGGGGAGTTCGATGAAAAACTGTTTTTT CASSLMGEFDEKLFF TRBV11-2 NA TRBJ1-4 NA
TGTGCCAGCTCTCAAGCGGGACAGGATTCCTACGAGCAGTACTTC CASSQAGQDSYEQYF TRBV18 NA TRBJ2-7 NA
TGTGCCAGCAGCCCACGGGACAGGGACTCCTACGAGCAGTACTTC CASSPRDRDSYEQYF TRBV9 TRBD1 TRBJ2-7 NA
TGCAGCGTTGAGTCAGGGAGTACCGGGGAGCTGTTTTTT CSVESGSTGELFF TRBV29-1 NA TRBJ2-2 NA
TGTGCCAGCAGCCCGAGCAGTGAAGGGGAGCTGTTTTTT CASSPSSEGELFF TRBV11-1 NA TRBJ2-2 NA
TGTGCCAGCAGCGCCGGGACAGGGAATTACGAGCAGTACTTC CASSAGTGNYEQYF TRBV6-1 TRBD1 TRBJ2-7 NA
TGCATCAACCCCCCCGCGGAAAGAAACAATGAGCAGTTCTTC CINPPAERNNEQFF TRBV29-1 NA TRBJ2-1 once
TGTGCCAGCTCGCGAGAAAGCGGGAGTCCCTACGAGCAGTACTTC CASSRESGSPYEQYF TRBV18 TRBD2 TRBJ2-7 NA
TGTGCCACCATGGAGGGCAATCAGCCCCAGCATTTT CATMEGNQPQHF TRBV19 NA TRBJ1-5 NA
TGTGCCAGCAGACGACGGGGGTCCCGAAACACCATATATTTT CASRRRGSRNTIYF TRBV28 NA TRBJ1-3 NA
TGCGCCAGCAGCTTGGCCGCGGGACAGGCCTACGAGCAGTACTTC CASSLAAGQAYEQYF TRBV5-1 TRBD1 TRBJ2-7 NA
TGTGCCAGCAGTGACTCGATACAGGGGGCGGTTTACGAGCAGTACTTC CASSDSIQGAVYEQYF TRBV6-4 TRBD1 TRBJ2-7 NA
TGTGCCATCAGTGAGCCTTCGGGACTAGTGACTAGCACAGATACGCAGTATTTT CAISEPSGLVTSTDTQYF TRBV10-3 TRBD2 TRBJ2-3 NA
TGTGCCAGTGGTGCGGAAAAAGAGACCCAGTACTTC CASGAEKETQYF TRBV19 NA TRBJ2-5 once
TGTGCCAGCAGTGAATCCGTCCGCTCTGGAAACACCATATATTTT CASSESVRSGNTIYF TRBV25-1 NA TRBJ1-3 NA
TGTGCCATCAGTGGGGGGACTAACAATGAGCAGTTCTTC CAISGGTNNEQFF TRBV10-3 TRBD2 TRBJ2-1 NA
TGTGCCAGCAAGCTGGAGACCCAGTACTTC CASKLETQYF TRBV7-8 NA TRBJ2-5 once
TGTGCCAGCAGGACAGATAGCTCCTACGAGCAGTACTTC CASRTDSSYEQYF TRBV27 NA TRBJ2-7 NA
TGCGCCAGCAGCGTTAGAGCGCCGGGGAGCTCCTACAATGAGCAGTTCTTC CASSVRAPGSSYNEQFF TRBV5-1 NA TRBJ2-1 NA
TGTGCCAGCTCACGGCAAAGACAGGGAGTAGGAAGCAATCAGCCCCAGCATTTT CASSRQRQGVGSNQPQHF TRBV18 TRBD1 TRBJ1-5 NA
TGTGCCAGCAGCTCGGGGGGGTCCTACAATGAGCAGTTCTTC CASSSGGSYNEQFF TRBV11-3 TRBD2 TRBJ2-1 NA
TGTGCCACCAGCACACCCAGCCGGGACAGGGACACCGGGGAGCTGTTTTTT CATSTPSRDRDTGELFF TRBV15 TRBD1 TRBJ2-2 NA